A single sample is the source of the 20 T cell receptor beta chains below, sequenced in a study of T cells after yellow fever vaccination. TCRdb reprocessed the 5' RACE reads with MiXCR, giving one entry per CDR3 protein. The sample carries hundreds of thousands of distinct CDR3 sequences, roughly an eighth recorded once. Material: CD4+ T cells sorted from PBMCs, obtained 15 days after the yellow fever booster vaccination. The receptors stem from a man younger than 35 who received the YFV17D yellow fever vaccine.

This clonotype was counted only a few times. V and J are TRBV6-5 and TRBJ2-1; 8 bases are shared with TRBD2. Trimming took 6 bases from V and 4 from J; bases not matched to a gene: 8. The CDR3 contains 15 residues. Germline CDR1 is MNHEY and CDR2 is SVGAGI. The CDR3 nucleotides read TGTGCCAGCAGGGCCCCGGGGGGGGGATACAATGAGCAGTTCTTC. Amino acid sequence: CASRAPGGGYNEQFF.

This clonotype was detected ten times or more. Germline is not matched at one junction end, which may reflect a read error. This chain links TRBV18 with TRBJ2-5, with D possibly matching TRBD1 (5 bases). The CDR3 runs 12 residues. Germline CDR1 and CDR2: KGHSH and LQKENI. The CDR3 region is CASSPGQETQYF. The CDR3, as DNA: TGCGCCAGCAGCCCAGGGCAAGAGACCCAGTACTTC.

The chain uses TRBV9 and TRBJ2-2; possibly TRBD2 for D (6 bases). Germline values: CDR1 SGDLS, CDR2 YYNGEE. V dropped 0 bases and J dropped 2 bases, with 11 bases sitting between them. The CDR3 loop spans 16 amino acids. CDR3 DNA: TGTGCCAGCAGCGTAGGGCGGGGATATAACACCGGGGAGCTGTTTTTT. It specifies CASSVGRGYNTGELFF.

V gene TRBV7-9 combines with J gene TRBJ1-6; TRBD1 matches 8 bases. The CDR3 is 14 residues long. The V gene end was trimmed by 6 bases and the J gene end by 8 bases; junction bases not matched to a gene: 6. Looked up from germline, CDR1 is SEHNR and CDR2 is FQNEAQ (reference sequence). The chain's CDR3 is CASRLTGAYSPLHF. The CDR3 coding sequence is TGTGCCAGCAGACTGACAGGGGCCTATTCACCCCTCCACTTT.

A few counts support this clonotype. The CDR3 sequence: CASSPQYNEQFF. In DNA form, the CDR3 reads TGTGCCAGCAGCCCCCAGTACAATGAGCAGTTCTTC. The chain combines TRBV14 with TRBJ2-1; the D is unclear. The V end lost 4 bases, the J end lost 4 bases, and 5 bases lay between the germline ends. CDR1 SGHDN and CDR2 FVKESK come from the germline V gene. The CDR3 sequence is 12 residues long.

The V and J genes are TRBV18 and TRBJ1-1; 8 nucleotides line up with TRBD1. Losses at the gene ends were 8 bases for V and 1 base for J; bases not matched to a gene: 18. Germline V gene data show CDR1 as KGHSH and CDR2 as LQKENI. The CDR3 totals 18 residues. The CDR3 spells CASTPSPDRVEKNTEAFF. In DNA, the CDR3 is TGTGCCAGCACCCCTTCACCGGACAGGGTTGAGAAGAACACTGAAGCTTTCTTT.

The chain is built from TRBV7-2 and TRBJ1-1, with TRBD1 identical over 8 bases. The germline V gene encodes CDR1 SGHTA and CDR2 FQGNSA. With V trimmed by 6 bases and J by 5 bases, 5 bases remained unmatched. The CDR3 totals 13 residues. The chain's CDR3 is CASRGQAITEAFF. The CDR3 bases are TGTGCCAGCAGGGGACAGGCTATAACTGAAGCTTTCTTT.

In this sample, this clonotype turned up a few times. This sequence joins TRBV29-1 and TRBJ2-1; 10 nucleotides agree with TRBD2. After removal of 4 bases from V and 0 bases from J, the junction contained 6 bases not matched to a gene. In germline, CDR1 is SQVTM, CDR2 ANQGSEA. This CDR3 contains 16 residues. Here the CDR3 reads CSVGLAGHSSYNEQFF. Here the CDR3 DNA reads TGCAGCGTTGGACTAGCGGGTCATAGCTCCTACAATGAGCAGTTCTTC.

The chain combines TRBV27 with TRBJ1-2; TRBD1 aligns across 7 bases. CDR1 and CDR2 (germline): MNHEY, SMNVEV (reference sequence). J gave up 4 bases and V 4 bases, and 12 bases lay outside the gene matches. This CDR3 is built from 16 residues. CDR3 sequence reads: CASSSGRLTGPYGYTF. Written as DNA, the CDR3 is TGTGCCAGCAGTTCAGGCCGATTGACAGGGCCCTATGGCTACACCTTC.

This clonotype has a count of ten or more. V usage is TRBV12-3 or TRBV12-4 and J usage is TRBJ1-4; 7 positions match TRBD1. J was trimmed by 7 bases and V by 4 bases; bases with no gene match: 6. CDR3 length: 14 residues. The CDR3 spells CASSSRGVSEKLFF. The CDR3 region has the DNA TGTGCCAGCAGTTCCAGGGGGGTGAGTGAAAAACTGTTTTTT.

The V gene is TRBV2, the J gene TRBJ2-3; 9 bases line up with TRBD2. CDR3 size: 14 residues. Germline V gives CDR1 SNHLY, CDR2 FYNNEI. V shed 8 bases, J shed 4 bases, and the junction held 7 bases outside the gene matches. CDR3 nucleotides: TGTGCCAGCCCGGGACTAGCTGTCTCAGATACGCAGTATTTT. Residues: CASPGLAVSDTQYF.

This clonotype showed up just a few times. The chain carries TRBV18 and TRBJ2-1; D possibly corresponds to TRBD2 (5 bases). Germline CDR1 reads KGHSH; CDR2 reads LQKENI. CDR3 length: 13 residues. V gave up 5 bases and J gave up 3 bases, with 8 bases separating them. This CDR3 reads CASSTGDYNEQFF. The CDR3 bases are TGTGCCAGCTCAACCGGGGACTACAATGAGCAGTTCTTC.

This clonotype was seen a handful of times. The chain carries TRBV2 and TRBJ2-5; the match to TRBD2 covers 7 bases. The germline CDR1 and CDR2 sequences are SNHLY and FYNNEI. CDR3 length: 15 residues. J lost 4 bases, V lost 2 bases, and 7 bases had no gene match. This chain's CDR3 is CASSELGGGRETQYF. The CDR3 DNA reads TGTGCCAGCAGTGAACTTGGGGGGGGAAGAGAGACCCAGTACTTC.

The chain carries TRBV6-5 and TRBJ2-2; tentative D call: TRBD1 (6 bases). V lost 8 bases, J lost 6 bases, and 13 bases lay in between. The CDR3 consists of 13 residues. CDR1 is MNHEY and CDR2 is SVGAGI in the germline V gene. CDR3 bases: TGTGCCAGCCAGGGGCCCGGGGCCGGGGAGCTGTTTTTT. The encoded protein is CASQGPGAGELFF.

This clonotype turned up a few times. The J gene is TRBJ1-5, the V gene TRBV27; D remains ambiguous. This CDR3 region has 15 residues. Germline V gene sequence: CDR1 MNHEY, CDR2 SMNVEV (reference sequence). V lost 2 bases and J 5 bases, leaving 13 bases between the germline ends. In DNA, the CDR3 is TGTGCCAGCAGTTTACGATATCGTGGAGATCAGCCCCAGCATTTT. Its protein is CASSLRYRGDQPQHF.

The V and J genes are TRBV5-4 and TRBJ2-5; possible D gene TRBD1, 8 bases. In germline, CDR1 is SGHNT, CDR2 YYREEE (reference sequence). The CDR3 contains 16 residues. The V end lost 5 bases, the J end lost 5 bases, and 22 bases lay between the germline ends. The CDR3 coding sequence is TGTGCCAGCAGTTCAGGACAGGGAGGGAAGGGGGAGACCCAGTACTTC. This sequence encodes CASSSGQGGKGETQYF.

The CDR3 sequence is CASSPNATGGLAFF. CDR3 in DNA: TGTGCCAGCAGCCCCAATGCGACAGGGGGCTTGGCTTTCTTT. The chain joins TRBV11-3 to TRBJ1-1; 10 bases agree with TRBD1. V shed 5 bases and J 11 bases; nucleotides not matched to a gene: 11. Germline V gives CDR1 SGHNT, CDR2 YENEEA. The CDR3 length is 14 residues.

This clonotype showed up just a few times. The chain has TRBV20-1 and TRBJ2-5, with a possible D match to TRBD2 (7 bases). Germline V gives CDR1 DFQATT, CDR2 SNEGSKA (reference sequence). Trimming cost V 5 bases and J 5 bases, with 18 bases left between them. The CDR3 contains 14 residues. DNA for the CDR3: TGCAGTGCTCCAGCTGGGGGGGCCTGGGAGACCCAGTACTTC. It encodes CSAPAGGAWETQYF.

The V gene is TRBV20-1, the J gene TRBJ2-1; D gene uncertain. The germline V and J ends were trimmed by 0 bases and 9 bases, with 18 bases remaining between them. The CDR3 has 15 amino acids. Germline-derived CDR1 and CDR2 are DFQATT and SNEGSKA (reference sequence). CDR3 amino acids: CSARDFSRGASEQFF. The CDR3 DNA reads TGCAGTGCTAGAGATTTTAGTCGCGGTGCTAGTGAGCAGTTCTTC.

This clonotype was detected only a few times. The V and J genes are TRBV28 and TRBJ2-5; 10 bases line up with TRBD2. Germline V gene data show CDR1 as MDHEN and CDR2 as SYDVKM. V lost 5 bases to trimming and J lost 4 bases; unmatched junction nucleotides: 7. CDR3 size: 15 residues. CDR3 sequence: CASSTPSGGIETQYF. CDR3 nucleotide sequence: TGTGCCAGCAGTACCCCTAGCGGGGGCATAGAGACCCAGTACTTC. Using reference TRBV28 and TRBJ2-5 for the parts outside the CDR3, the full variable domain is DVKVTQSSRYLVKRTGEKVFLECVQDMDHENMFWYRQDPGLGLRLIYFSYDVKMKEKGDIPEGYSVSREKKERFSLILESASTNQTSMYLCASSTPSGGIETQYFGPGTRLLVL.